This TCR beta chain is from a study of monozygotic twins with inflammatory bowel disease. This CDR3 contains 16 residues. Germline V gene lookup returns CDR1 SEHNR and CDR2 FQNEAQ (reference sequence). The study's findings and limits: Telling apart the different T cell subtypes was not possible.

A word on this clonotype: What it binds is unknown.

Through template switching, UMIs that included a 6-nucleotide sample barcode were added. TCRdb re-called the 5' RACE reads and gives one entry per CDR3 protein, without DNA. There are some 450,000 distinct CDR3 sequences in the sample, with 2% to 3% held by the top ten. This chain links TRBV7-9 with TRBJ2-5; as DNA is missing, the TRBD1 call by TCRdb cannot be tested. Sequenced sample: blood. The TCR sequence derives from a human donor with ulcerative colitis or Crohn's disease, or a healthy co-twin of an affected twin (not recorded which). The CDR3 loop is CASSSIAGVGLETQYF.